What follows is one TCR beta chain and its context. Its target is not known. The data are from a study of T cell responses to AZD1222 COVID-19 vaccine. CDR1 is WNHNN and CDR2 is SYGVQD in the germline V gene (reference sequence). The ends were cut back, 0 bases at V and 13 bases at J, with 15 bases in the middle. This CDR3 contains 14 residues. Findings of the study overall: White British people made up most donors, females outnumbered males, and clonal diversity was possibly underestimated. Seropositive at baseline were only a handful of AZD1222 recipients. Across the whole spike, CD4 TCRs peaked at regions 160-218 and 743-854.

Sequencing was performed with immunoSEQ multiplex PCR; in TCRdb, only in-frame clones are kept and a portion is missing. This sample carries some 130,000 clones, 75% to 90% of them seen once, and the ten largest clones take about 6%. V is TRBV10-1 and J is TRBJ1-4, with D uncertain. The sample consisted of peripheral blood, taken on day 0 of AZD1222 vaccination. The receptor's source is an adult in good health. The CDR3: CASSESKSLGTLFF. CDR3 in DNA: TGCGCCAGCAGTGAGTCGAAGAGTCTTGGTACACTGTTTTTT.